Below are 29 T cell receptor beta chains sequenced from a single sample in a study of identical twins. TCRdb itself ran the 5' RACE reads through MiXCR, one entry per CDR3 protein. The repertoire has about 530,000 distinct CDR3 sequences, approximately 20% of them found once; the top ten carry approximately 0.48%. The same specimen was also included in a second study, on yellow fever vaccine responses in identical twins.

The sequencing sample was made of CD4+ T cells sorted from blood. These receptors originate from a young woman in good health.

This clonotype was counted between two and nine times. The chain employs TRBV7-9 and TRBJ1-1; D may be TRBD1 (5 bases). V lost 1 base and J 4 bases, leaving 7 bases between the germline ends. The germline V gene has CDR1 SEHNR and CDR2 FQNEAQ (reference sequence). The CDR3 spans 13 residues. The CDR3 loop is CASSLVDSTEAFF. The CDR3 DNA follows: TGTGCCAGCAGCTTAGTTGACAGCACTGAAGCTTTCTTT.

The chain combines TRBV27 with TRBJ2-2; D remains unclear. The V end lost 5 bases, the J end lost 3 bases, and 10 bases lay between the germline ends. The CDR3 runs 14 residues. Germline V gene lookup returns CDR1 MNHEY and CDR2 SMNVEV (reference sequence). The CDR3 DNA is TGTGCCAGCAGTCCCATGGACCACACCGGGGAGCTGTTTTTT. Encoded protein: CASSPMDHTGELFF.

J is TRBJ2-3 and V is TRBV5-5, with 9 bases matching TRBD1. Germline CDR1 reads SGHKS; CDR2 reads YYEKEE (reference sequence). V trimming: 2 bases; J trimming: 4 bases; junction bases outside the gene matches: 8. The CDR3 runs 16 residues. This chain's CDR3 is CASSFYRDRVSDTQYF. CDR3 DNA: TGTGCCAGCAGCTTCTACCGGGACAGGGTGTCAGATACGCAGTATTTT.

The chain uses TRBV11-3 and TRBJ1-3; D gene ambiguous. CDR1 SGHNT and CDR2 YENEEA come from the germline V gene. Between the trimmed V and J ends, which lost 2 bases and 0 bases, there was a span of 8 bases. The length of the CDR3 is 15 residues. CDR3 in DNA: TGTGCCAGCAGCTTATTTCGGTGCTCTGGAAACACCATATATTTT. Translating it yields CASSLFRCSGNTIYF. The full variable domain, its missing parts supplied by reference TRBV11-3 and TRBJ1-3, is EAGVVQSPRYKIIEKKQPVAFWCNPISGHNTLYWYLQNLGQGPELLIRYENEEAVDDSQLPKDRFSAERLKGVDSTLKIQPAELGDSAVYLCASSLFRCSGNTIYFGEGSWLTVV.

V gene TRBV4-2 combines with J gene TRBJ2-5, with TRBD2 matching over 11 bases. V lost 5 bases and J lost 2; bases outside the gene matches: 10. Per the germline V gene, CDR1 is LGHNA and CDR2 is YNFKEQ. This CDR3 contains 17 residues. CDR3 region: CASSLIAGTSGQETQYF. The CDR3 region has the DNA TGTGCCAGCAGCTTAATTGCCGGGACTAGCGGACAAGAGACCCAGTACTTC.

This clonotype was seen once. CDR3: CSATGTRKENEQFF. The CDR3 nucleotides are TGCAGTGCTACCGGGACTAGAAAGGAAAATGAGCAGTTCTTC. This chain connects TRBV20-1 to TRBJ2-1; 8 positions match TRBD2. The CDR3 sequence is 14 residues long. Germline assignment: CDR1 DFQATT and CDR2 SNEGSKA (reference sequence). V shed 4 bases, J shed 7 bases, and the junction held 9 bases outside the gene matches.

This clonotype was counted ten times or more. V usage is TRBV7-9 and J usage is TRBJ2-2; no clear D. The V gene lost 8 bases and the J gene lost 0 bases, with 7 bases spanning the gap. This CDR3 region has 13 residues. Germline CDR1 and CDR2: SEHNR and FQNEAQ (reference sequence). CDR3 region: CASLNANTGELFF. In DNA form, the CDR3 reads TGTGCCAGCTTGAACGCGAACACCGGGGAGCTGTTTTTT.

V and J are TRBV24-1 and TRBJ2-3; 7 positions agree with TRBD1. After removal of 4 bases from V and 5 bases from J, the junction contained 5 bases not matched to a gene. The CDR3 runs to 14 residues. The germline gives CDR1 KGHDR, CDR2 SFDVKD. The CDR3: CATSEPGGRDTQYF. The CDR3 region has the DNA TGTGCCACCAGTGAGCCAGGGGGAAGAGATACGCAGTATTTT.

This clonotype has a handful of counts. CDR3 protein: CASTREQIVTEAFF. The CDR3 nucleotides are TGTGCCAGCACCCGTGAGCAGATTGTCACTGAAGCTTTCTTT. The genes are TRBV12-3 or TRBV12-4 and TRBJ1-1; D gene unclear. The CDR3 sequence is 14 residues long. With 7 bases removed from V and 4 bases from J, the gap between germline ends came to 16 bases.

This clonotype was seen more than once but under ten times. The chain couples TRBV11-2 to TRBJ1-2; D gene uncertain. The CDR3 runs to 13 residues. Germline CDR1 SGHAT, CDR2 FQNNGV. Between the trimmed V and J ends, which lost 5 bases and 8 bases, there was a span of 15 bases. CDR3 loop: CASSPARVEGYTF. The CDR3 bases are TGTGCCAGCAGCCCCGCGCGGGTGGAGGGCTACACCTTC.

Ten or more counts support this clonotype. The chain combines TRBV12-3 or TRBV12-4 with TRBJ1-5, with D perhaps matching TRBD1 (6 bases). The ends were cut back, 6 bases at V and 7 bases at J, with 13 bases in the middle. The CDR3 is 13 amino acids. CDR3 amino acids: CASSLGGSQPQHF. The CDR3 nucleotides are TGTGCCAGCAGCCTAGGGGGATCGCAGCCCCAGCATTTT.

This CDR3 reads CASEKPGSSYNEQFF. The CDR3 nucleotides read TGTGCCAGCGAAAAACCGGGATCTTCTTACAATGAGCAGTTCTTC. J is TRBJ2-1 and V is TRBV2, with D perhaps matching TRBD2 (5 bases). The CDR3 covers 15 residues. CDR1 and CDR2 from the germline V gene are SNHLY and FYNNEI. V lost 8 bases to trimming and J lost 4 bases, with 18 bases between them.

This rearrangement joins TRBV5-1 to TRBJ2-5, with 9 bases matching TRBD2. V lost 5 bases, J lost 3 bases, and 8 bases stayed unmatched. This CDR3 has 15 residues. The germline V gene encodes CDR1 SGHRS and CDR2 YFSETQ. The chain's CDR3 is CASRFAGTSKETQYF. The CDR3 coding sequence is TGCGCCAGCAGATTCGCCGGGACTAGCAAAGAGACCCAGTACTTC. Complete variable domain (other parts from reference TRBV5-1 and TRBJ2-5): KAGVTQTPRYLIKTRGQQVTLSCSPISGHRSVSWYQQTPGQGLQFLFEYFSETQRNKGNFPGRFSGRQFSNSRSEMNVSTLELGDSALYLCASRFAGTSKETQYFGPGTRLLVL.

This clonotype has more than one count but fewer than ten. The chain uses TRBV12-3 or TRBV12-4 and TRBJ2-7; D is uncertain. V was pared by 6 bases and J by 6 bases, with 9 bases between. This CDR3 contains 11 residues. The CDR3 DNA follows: TGTGCCAGCAGCCTATGGTCCGAGCAGTACTTC. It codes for CASSLWSEQYF.

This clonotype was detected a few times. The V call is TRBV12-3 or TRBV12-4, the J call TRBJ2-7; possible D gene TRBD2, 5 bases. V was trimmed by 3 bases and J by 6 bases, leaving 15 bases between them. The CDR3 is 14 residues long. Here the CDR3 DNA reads TGTGCCAGCAGTTTTGGTGGGAGAGAGAGCGAGCAGTACTTC. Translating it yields CASSFGGRESEQYF.

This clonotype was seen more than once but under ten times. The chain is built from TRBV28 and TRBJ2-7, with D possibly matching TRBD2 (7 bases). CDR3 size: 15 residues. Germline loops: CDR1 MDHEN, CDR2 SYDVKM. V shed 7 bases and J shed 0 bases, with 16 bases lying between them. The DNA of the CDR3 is TGTGCCAGCACCACCTCGCGGGGGCCCTCCTACGAGCAGTACTTC. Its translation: CASTTSRGPSYEQYF.

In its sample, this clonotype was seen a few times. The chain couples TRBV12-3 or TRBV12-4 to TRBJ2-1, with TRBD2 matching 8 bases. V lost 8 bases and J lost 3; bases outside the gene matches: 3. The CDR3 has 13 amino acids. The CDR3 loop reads CASLRGGYNEQFF. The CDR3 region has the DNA TGTGCCAGCCTACGGGGGGGCTACAATGAGCAGTTCTTC.

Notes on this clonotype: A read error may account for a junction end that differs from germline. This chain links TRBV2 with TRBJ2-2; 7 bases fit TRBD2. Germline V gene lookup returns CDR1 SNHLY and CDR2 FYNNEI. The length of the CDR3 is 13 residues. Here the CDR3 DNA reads TGTACCAGCCACAGCGTGGGAGGGGGGGAGCTGTTTTTT. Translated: CTSHSVGGGELFF.

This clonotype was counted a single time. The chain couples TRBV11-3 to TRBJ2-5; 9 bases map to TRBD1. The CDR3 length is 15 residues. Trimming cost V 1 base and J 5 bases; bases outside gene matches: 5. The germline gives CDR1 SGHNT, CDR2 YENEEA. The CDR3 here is CASSLGGQGSETQYF. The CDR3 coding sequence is TGTGCCAGCAGCTTAGGGGGACAGGGATCGGAGACCCAGTACTTC.

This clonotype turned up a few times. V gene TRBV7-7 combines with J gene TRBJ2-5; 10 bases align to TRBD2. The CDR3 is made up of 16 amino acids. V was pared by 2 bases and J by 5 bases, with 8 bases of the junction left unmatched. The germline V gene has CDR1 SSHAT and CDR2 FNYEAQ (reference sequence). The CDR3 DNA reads TGTGCCAGCAGCTTATCTAGCGGGAGTTCGTATGAGACCCAGTACTTC. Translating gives CASSLSSGSSYETQYF. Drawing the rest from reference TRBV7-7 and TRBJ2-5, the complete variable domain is GAGVSQSPRYKVTKRGQDVTLRCDPISSHATLYWYQQALGQGPEFLTYFNYEAQPDKSGLPSDRFSAERPEGSISTLTIQRTEQRDSAMYRCASSLSSGSSYETQYFGPGTRLLVL.

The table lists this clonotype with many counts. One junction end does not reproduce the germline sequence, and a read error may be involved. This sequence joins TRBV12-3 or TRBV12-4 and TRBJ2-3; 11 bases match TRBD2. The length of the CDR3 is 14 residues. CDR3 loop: CASSLAGGADTQYF. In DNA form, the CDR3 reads TGTGCCAGCAGTCTAGCGGGGGGAGCAGATACGCAGTATTTT.

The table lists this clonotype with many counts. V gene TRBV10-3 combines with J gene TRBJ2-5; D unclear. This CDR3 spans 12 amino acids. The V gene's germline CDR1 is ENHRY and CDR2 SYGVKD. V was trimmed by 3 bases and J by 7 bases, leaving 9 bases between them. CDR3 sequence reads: CAISELRGTQYF. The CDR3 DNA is TGTGCCATCAGTGAACTCCGAGGGACCCAGTACTTC.

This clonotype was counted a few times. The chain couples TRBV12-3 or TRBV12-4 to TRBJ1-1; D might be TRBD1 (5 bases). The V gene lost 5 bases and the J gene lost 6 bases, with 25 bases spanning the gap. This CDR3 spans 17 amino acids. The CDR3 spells CASSPRLWPGRAAEAFF. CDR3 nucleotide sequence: TGTGCCAGCAGTCCCCGGTTATGGCCGGGCAGGGCTGCTGAAGCTTTCTTT.

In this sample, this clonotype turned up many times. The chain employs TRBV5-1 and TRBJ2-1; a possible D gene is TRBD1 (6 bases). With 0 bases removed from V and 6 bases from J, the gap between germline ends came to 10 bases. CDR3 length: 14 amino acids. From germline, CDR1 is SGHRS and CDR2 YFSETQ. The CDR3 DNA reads TGCGCCAGCAGCTTGGCACAGGGTTTCAATGAGCAGTTCTTC. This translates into CASSLAQGFNEQFF.

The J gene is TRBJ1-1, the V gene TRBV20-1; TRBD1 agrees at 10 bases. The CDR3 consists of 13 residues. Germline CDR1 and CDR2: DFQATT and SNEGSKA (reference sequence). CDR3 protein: CRSDRGPGTEAFF. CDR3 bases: TGCAGGAGTGACAGGGGGCCGGGCACTGAAGCTTTCTTT.

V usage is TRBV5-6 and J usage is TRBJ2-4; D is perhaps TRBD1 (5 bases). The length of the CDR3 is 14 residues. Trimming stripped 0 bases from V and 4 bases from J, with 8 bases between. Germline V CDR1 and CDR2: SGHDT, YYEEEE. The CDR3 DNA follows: TGTGCCAGCAGCTTGGGGCAGGGAAAAAACATTCAGTACTTC. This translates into CASSLGQGKNIQYF.

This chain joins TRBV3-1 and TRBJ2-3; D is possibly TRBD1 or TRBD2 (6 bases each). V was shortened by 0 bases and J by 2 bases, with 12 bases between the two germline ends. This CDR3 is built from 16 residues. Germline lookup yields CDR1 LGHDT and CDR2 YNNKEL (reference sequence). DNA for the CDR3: TGTGCCAGCAGCCAAGAAGGGGGACTCATCACAGATACGCAGTATTTT. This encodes CASSQEGGLITDTQYF.

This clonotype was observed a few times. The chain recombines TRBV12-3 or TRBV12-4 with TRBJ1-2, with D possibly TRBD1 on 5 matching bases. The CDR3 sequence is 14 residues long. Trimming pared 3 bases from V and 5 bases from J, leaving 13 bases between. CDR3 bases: TGTGCCAGCAGTTTGAGGGGAGGGATTTATGGCTACACCTTC. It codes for CASSLRGGIYGYTF.

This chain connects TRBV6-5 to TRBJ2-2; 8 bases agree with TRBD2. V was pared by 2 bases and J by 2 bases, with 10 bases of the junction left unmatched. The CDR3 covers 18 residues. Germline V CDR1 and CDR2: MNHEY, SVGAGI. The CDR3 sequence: CASSYRGGRLINTGELFF. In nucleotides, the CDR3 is TGTGCCAGCAGTTACCGGGGGGGGAGACTAATAAACACCGGGGAGCTGTTTTTT.